The 17 T cell receptor beta chains below all came from one sample that was sequenced in a study of beta chain features in type 1 diabetes. All of the isolated RNA was reverse transcribed, so expressed TCRB transcripts were sequenced. Some clones are missing from TCRdb's copy, which holds only in-frame ones; the method was immunoSEQ multiplex PCR. The sample holds about 140,000 clones, over 8% seen once. The sample comprised central memory CD4+ T cells from blood. These receptors originate from a middle-aged woman in good health.

This rearrangement joins TRBV5-1 to TRBJ2-5; 12 bases map to TRBD2. The CDR3 totals 15 residues. Germline CDR1 and CDR2: SGHRS and YFSETQ. V gave up 0 bases and J gave up 3 bases; unmatched junction bases: 0. As DNA, the CDR3 is TGCGCCAGCAGCTTGGGGACTAGCGGGAAAGAGACCCAGTACTTC. It translates to CASSLGTSGKETQYF.

This clone turned up a few times. This sequence joins TRBV6-4 and TRBJ1-5; 8 bases are shared with TRBD1. Looked up from germline, CDR1 is MRHNA and CDR2 is SNTAGT. The CDR3 runs 13 residues. The V gene end was trimmed by 2 bases and the J gene end by 6 bases; junction bases not matched to a gene: 0. The CDR3, as DNA: TGTGCCAGCAGTGACCAGGGGGCTCAGCCCCAGCATTTT. Translating gives CASSDQGAQPQHF.

This clone has only a few counts. CDR3 nucleotides: TGTGCCAGCAGAAGTACGCGGGGGGCGGGAGATACGCAGTATTTT. It codes for CASRSTRGAGDTQYF. The chain recombines TRBV25-1 with TRBJ2-3; 8 positions agree with TRBD2. Per the germline V gene, CDR1 is MGHDK and CDR2 is SYGVNS. The CDR3 has 15 amino acids. J was trimmed by 5 bases and V by 6 bases; bases with no gene match: 10.

The rearrangement joins TRBV4-2 to TRBJ2-7; 8 positions match TRBD2. The V gene's germline CDR1 is LGHNA and CDR2 YNFKEQ. The junction had 3 bases not matched to a gene; V was cut back by 1 base and J by 1 base. The CDR3 length is 15 residues. DNA for the CDR3: TGTGCCAGCAGCCAAGGGCCTAGCGGGTCCTACGAGCAGTACTTC. Its translation is CASSQGPSGSYEQYF.

The chain combines TRBV29-1 with TRBJ2-3, with 10 bases identical to TRBD1. The CDR3 spans 17 residues. The ends lost 1 base at V and 6 bases at J; junction bases unmatched: 13. Germline V gene data show CDR1 as SQVTM and CDR2 as ANQGSEA. CDR3 bases: TGCAGCGTTGAAGCGCCTGTGGGGACAGGGGCCAGTGATACGCAGTATTTT. This codes for CSVEAPVGTGASDTQYF.

A few counts support this clone. This rearrangement joins TRBV6-1 to TRBJ2-5, with D tentatively TRBD2 (6 bases). This CDR3 spans 15 amino acids. CDR1 and CDR2 (germline): MNHNS, SASEGT. V was shortened by 4 bases and J by 5 bases, with 17 bases between the two germline ends. The CDR3 DNA reads TGTGCCAGCAGTGTACAGGTCGCGGGGAGGGAGACCCAGTACTTC. It is translated as CASSVQVAGRETQYF.

This clone showed up just a few times. The chain joins TRBV6-1 to TRBJ2-6; 7 bases align to TRBD2. The CDR3 loop spans 17 amino acids. The germline CDR1 and CDR2 sequences are MNHNS and SASEGT. The V and J ends lost 2 bases and 4 bases, in that order; junction bases with no gene match: 8. CDR3 loop: CASSEKGGRGGANVLTF. The CDR3 nucleotides read TGTGCCAGCAGTGAAAAGGGAGGGCGAGGGGGGGCCAACGTCCTGACTTTC.

This clone has more than one count but fewer than ten. The chain is built from TRBV6-5 and TRBJ2-7, with 9 bases lining up with TRBD2. This CDR3 comprises 14 residues. Looked up from germline, CDR1 is MNHEY and CDR2 is SVGAGI. J was trimmed by 2 bases and V by 7 bases; bases with no gene match: 6. CDR3 sequence reads: CASTELAGAYEQYF. The CDR3 DNA sequence: TGTGCCAGCACCGAACTAGCGGGTGCCTACGAGCAGTACTTC.

This clone was recorded a few times. The V and J genes are TRBV2 and TRBJ1-1, with D unclear. Between the trimmed V and J ends, which lost 4 bases and 7 bases, there was a span of 7 bases. This CDR3 region has 11 residues. Germline V gives CDR1 SNHLY, CDR2 FYNNEI. CDR3 sequence reads: CASSGLYEAFF. In nucleotides, the CDR3 is TGTGCCAGCAGTGGACTTTATGAAGCTTTCTTT.

The chain joins TRBV27 to TRBJ1-6, with 7 bases fitting TRBD1. The CDR3 contains 15 residues. Germline-derived CDR1 and CDR2 are MNHEY and SMNVEV (reference sequence). J was trimmed by 9 bases and V by 6 bases; bases with no gene match: 11. The DNA for the CDR3 is TGTGCCAGCAGGGGACAACAGGGGTTCGCTTCACCCCTCCACTTT. It specifies CASRGQQGFASPLHF.

The V call is TRBV6-5, the J call TRBJ2-7; 11 bases match TRBD2. Looked up from germline, CDR1 is MNHEY and CDR2 is SVGAGI. Trimming removed 4 bases from V and 5 bases from J; junction bases left unmatched: 4. This CDR3 is 14 amino acids long. CDR3 nucleotide sequence: TGTGCCAGCAGTTTAGCGGGGGGGCTTGACGAGCAGTACTTC. Translation: CASSLAGGLDEQYF.

This clone appeared a few times. The chain combines TRBV5-6 with TRBJ2-3, with 13 bases that match TRBD2. Germline lookup yields CDR1 SGHDT and CDR2 YYEEEE. V lost 4 bases and J lost 1; bases outside the gene matches: 9. The CDR3 has 18 amino acids. CDR3 residues: CASSPYPGTSGGTDTQYF. The CDR3 DNA reads TGTGCCAGCAGCCCTTACCCCGGGACTAGCGGGGGCACAGATACGCAGTATTTT.

V and J are TRBV6-5 and TRBJ2-1, with 7 bases aligning to TRBD1. Germline V lookup: CDR1 MNHEY, CDR2 SVGAGI. This CDR3 is 14 amino acids long. V dropped 7 bases and J dropped 2; count of bases not matched to a gene: 5. The CDR3 sequence: CASTRQGAYNEQFF. In DNA, the CDR3 is TGTGCCAGCACTCGACAGGGTGCCTACAATGAGCAGTTCTTC.

A few counts support this clone. The chain couples TRBV5-5 to TRBJ1-2; D gene ambiguous. This CDR3 is built from 14 residues. Trimming cost V 0 bases and J 8 bases, with 14 bases left between them. Per the germline V gene, CDR1 is SGHKS and CDR2 is YYEKEE (reference sequence). This CDR3 is CASSLGIPGRGYTF. CDR3 DNA sequence: TGTGCCAGCAGCTTGGGGATCCCAGGAAGGGGCTACACCTTC.

In this sample, this clone turned up a few times. J is TRBJ2-5 and V is TRBV14; no clear D gene. This CDR3 region has 14 residues. The germline V gene has CDR1 SGHDN and CDR2 FVKESK. Trimming pared 6 bases from V and 4 bases from J, leaving 15 bases between. This CDR3 is CASSRLTARETQYF. CDR3 nucleotide sequence: TGTGCCAGCAGTCGCCTAACCGCCCGAGAGACCCAGTACTTC.

The sample holds a few counts of this clone. The chain joins TRBV6-5 to TRBJ2-7, with 12 nucleotides matching TRBD1. Germline CDR1 MNHEY, CDR2 SVGAGI. V was clipped by 4 bases and J by 4 bases; unmatched bases: 5. The CDR3 runs to 15 residues. The CDR3: CASSSGQGASYEQYF. The CDR3 DNA is TGTGCCAGCAGTTCGGGACAGGGGGCGTCATACGAGCAGTACTTC.

The chain is built from TRBV5-6 and TRBJ2-5; 10 positions match TRBD2. CDR1 is SGHDT and CDR2 is YYEEEE in the germline V gene. V shed 1 base, J shed 7 bases, and the junction held 7 bases outside the gene matches. The CDR3 contains 15 residues. The CDR3 DNA reads as TGTGCCAGCAGCTTGTATAGCGGGGGGACCTGGACCCAGTACTTC. Translated: CASSLYSGGTWTQYF.